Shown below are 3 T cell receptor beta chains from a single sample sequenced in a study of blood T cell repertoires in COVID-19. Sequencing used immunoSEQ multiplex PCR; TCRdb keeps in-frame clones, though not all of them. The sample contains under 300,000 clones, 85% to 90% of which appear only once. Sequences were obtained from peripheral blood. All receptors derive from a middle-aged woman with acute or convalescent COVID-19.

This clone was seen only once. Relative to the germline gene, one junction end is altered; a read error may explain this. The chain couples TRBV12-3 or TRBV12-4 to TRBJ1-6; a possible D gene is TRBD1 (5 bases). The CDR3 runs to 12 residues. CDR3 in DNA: TGTGCCAGCAGTGCCCAGGGTGCACCGCTCCACTTT. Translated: CASSAQGAPLHF.

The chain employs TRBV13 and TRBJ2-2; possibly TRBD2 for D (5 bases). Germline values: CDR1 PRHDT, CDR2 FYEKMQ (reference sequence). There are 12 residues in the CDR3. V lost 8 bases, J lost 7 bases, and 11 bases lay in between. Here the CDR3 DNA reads TGTGCCAGCTCGCCGGGGAGCGGGGAGCTGTTTTTT. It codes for CASSPGSGELFF.

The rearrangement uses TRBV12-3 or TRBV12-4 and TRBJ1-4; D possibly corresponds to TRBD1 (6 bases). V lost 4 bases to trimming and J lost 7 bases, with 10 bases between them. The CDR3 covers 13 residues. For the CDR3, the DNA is TGTGCCAGCAGTTCCAGACAGGTTGAAAAACTGTTTTTT. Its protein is CASSSRQVEKLFF.